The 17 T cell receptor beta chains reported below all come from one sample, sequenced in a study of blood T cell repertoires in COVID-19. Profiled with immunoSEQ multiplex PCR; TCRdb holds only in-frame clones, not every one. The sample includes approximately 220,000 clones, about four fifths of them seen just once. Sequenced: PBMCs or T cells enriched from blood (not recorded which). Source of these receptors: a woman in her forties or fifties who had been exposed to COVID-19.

The CDR3 protein is CASSTGQQETQYF. CDR3 DNA sequence: TGTGCCAGTAGTACCGGACAGCAAGAGACCCAGTACTTC. The chain links TRBV19 to TRBJ2-5, with D perhaps TRBD1 (6 bases). Germline V CDR1 and CDR2: LNHDA, SQIVND (reference sequence). The CDR3 is made up of 13 amino acids. Trimming shortened V by 4 bases and J by 2 bases, and 8 bases separated the two germline ends.

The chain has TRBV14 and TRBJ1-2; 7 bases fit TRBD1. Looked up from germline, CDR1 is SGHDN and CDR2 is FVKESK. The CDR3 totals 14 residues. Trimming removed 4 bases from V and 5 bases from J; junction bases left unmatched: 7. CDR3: CASSPTTGFYGYTF. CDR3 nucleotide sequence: TGTGCCAGCAGCCCAACGACAGGGTTTTATGGCTACACCTTC.

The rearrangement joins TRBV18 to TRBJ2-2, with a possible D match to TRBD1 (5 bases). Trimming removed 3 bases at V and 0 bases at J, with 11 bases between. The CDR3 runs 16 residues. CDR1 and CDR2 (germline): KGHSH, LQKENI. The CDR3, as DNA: TGTGCCAGCTCACCGCCAGGGTTGGCGAACACCGGGGAGCTGTTTTTT. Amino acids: CASSPPGLANTGELFF.

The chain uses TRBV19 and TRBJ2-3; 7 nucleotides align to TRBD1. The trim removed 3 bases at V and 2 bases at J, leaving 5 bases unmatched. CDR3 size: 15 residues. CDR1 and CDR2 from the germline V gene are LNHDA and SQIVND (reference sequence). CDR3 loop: CASSMGDRDTDTQYF. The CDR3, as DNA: TGTGCCAGTAGTATGGGGGACAGAGACACAGATACGCAGTATTTT.

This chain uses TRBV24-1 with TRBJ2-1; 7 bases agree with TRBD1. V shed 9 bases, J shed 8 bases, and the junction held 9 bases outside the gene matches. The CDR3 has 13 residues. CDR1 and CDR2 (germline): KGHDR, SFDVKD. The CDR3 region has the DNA TGTGCCACCCGGGACAGTAATGAGGATGAGCAGTTCTTC. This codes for CATRDSNEDEQFF.

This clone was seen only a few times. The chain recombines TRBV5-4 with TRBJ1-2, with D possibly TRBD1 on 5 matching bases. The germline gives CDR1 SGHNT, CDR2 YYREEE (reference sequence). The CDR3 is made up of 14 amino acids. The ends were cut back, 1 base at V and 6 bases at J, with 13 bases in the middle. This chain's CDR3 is CASSLTQGGNGYTF. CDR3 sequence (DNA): TGTGCCAGCAGCTTGACTCAGGGAGGAAATGGCTACACCTTC. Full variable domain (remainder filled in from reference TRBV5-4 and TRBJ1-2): ETGVTQSPTHLIKTRGQQVTLRCSSQSGHNTVSWYQQALGQGPQFIFQYYREEENGRGNFPPRFSGLQFPNYSSELNVNALELDDSALYLCASSLTQGGNGYTFGSGTRLTVV.

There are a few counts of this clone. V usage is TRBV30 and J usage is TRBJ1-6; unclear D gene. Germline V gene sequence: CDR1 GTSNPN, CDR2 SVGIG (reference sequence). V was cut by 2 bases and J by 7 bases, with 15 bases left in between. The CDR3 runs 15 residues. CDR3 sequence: CAWSWGSQRNSPLHF. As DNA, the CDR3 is TGTGCCTGGAGTTGGGGTTCCCAGCGGAATTCACCCCTCCACTTT. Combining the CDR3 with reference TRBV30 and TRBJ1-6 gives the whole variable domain SQTIHQWPATLVQPVGSPLSLECTVEGTSNPNLYWYRQAAGRGLQLLFYSVGIGQISSEVPQNLSASRPQDRQFILSSKKLLLSDSGFYLCAWSWGSQRNSPLHFGNGTRLTVT.

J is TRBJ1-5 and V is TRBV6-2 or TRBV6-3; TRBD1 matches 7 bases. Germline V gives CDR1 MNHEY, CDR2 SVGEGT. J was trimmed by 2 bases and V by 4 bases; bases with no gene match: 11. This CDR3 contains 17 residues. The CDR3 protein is CASSFGTAIGRNQPQHF. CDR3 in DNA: TGTGCCAGCAGTTTCGGGACAGCCATCGGGCGCAATCAGCCCCAGCATTTT.

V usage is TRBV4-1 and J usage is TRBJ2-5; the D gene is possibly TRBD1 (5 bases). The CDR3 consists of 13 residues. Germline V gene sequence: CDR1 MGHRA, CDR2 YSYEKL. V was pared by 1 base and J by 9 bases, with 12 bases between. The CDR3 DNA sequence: TGCGCCAGCAGCCAAGTAGGGGCAGGAGCCCAGTACTTC. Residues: CASSQVGAGAQYF.

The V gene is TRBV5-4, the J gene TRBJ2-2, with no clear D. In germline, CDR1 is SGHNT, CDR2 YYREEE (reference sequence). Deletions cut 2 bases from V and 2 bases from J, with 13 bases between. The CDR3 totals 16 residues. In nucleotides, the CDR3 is TGTGCCAGCAGCTTCCCAAGCTCCTTTAACACCGGGGAGCTGTTTTTT. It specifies CASSFPSSFNTGELFF.

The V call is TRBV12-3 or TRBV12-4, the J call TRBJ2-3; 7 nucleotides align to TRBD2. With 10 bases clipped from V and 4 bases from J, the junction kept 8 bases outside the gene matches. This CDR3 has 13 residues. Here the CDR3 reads CATRGGMADTQYF. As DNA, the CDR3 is TGTGCCACCCGCGGGGGAATGGCAGATACGCAGTATTTT.

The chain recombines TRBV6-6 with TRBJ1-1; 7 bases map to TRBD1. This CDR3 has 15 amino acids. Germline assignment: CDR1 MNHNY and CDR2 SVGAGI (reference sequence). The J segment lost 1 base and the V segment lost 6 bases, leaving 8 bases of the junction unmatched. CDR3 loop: CASSSMDRSNTEAFF. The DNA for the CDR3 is TGTGCCAGCAGCTCAATGGACAGGTCGAACACTGAAGCTTTCTTT.

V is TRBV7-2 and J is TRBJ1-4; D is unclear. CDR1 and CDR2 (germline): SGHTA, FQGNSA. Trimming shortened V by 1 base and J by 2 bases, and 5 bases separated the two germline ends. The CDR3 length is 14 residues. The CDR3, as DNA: TGTGCCAGCAGCTTAGTACTCACTAATGAAAAACTGTTTTTT. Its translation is CASSLVLTNEKLFF.

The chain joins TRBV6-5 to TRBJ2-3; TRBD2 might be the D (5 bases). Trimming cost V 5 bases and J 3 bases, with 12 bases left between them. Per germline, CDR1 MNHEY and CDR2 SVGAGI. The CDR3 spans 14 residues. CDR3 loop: CASSPRLATDTQYF. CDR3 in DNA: TGTGCCAGCAGTCCCCGGTTAGCGACAGATACGCAGTATTTT.

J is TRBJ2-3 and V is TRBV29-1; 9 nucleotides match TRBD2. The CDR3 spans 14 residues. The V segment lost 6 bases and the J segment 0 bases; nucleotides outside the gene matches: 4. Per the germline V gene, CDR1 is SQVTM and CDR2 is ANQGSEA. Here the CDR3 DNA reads TGCAGCGTCTACGCGGGGGGGAGCACAGATACGCAGTATTTT. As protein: CSVYAGGSTDTQYF.

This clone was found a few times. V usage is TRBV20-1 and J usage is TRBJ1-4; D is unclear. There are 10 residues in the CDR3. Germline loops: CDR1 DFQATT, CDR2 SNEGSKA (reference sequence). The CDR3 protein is CRGEGEKLFF. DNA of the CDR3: TGCAGGGGTGAGGGTGAAAAACTGTTTTTT.

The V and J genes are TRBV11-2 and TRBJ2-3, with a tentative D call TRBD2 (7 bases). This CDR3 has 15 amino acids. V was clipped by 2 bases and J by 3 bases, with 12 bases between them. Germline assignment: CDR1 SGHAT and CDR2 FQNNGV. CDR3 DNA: TGTGCCAGCAGCTTACGAGGGGGGGCAACAGATACGCAGTATTTT. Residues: CASSLRGGATDTQYF.